One and the same sample provided the 24 T cell receptor beta chains below, sequenced in a study of regulatory T cells in long-lasting Graves disease. The sample's time point: newly diagnosed GD, antithyroid drugs for less than 3 months. PBMCs provided the RNA from which the TCR library was made. Assembly of TCR beta libraries relied on iRepertoire HTBI primers together with Arm-PCR of CDR3 regions. TCRdb re-called the multiplex PCR reads with MiXCR, one entry per CDR3 protein. The sample carries some 400,000 distinct CDR3 sequences, under 15% recorded once. The same sample was also used in a study of T cells in Graves' hyperthyroidism and ophthalmopathy.

The sequences come from peripheral blood mononuclear cells (PBMCs), collected at new diagnosis, from a patient treated with antithyroid drugs. The receptors stem from a woman in her 30s with Graves disease.

There are many counts of this clonotype. The V gene is TRBV12-5, the J gene TRBJ2-2; 8 bases agree with TRBD1. The CDR3 length is 18 residues. Trimming at V came to 6 bases and at J to 3 bases, leaving 15 bases not matched to a gene. Germline values: CDR1 LGHNT, CDR2 FRNRAP. DNA of the CDR3: TGTGCTAGTGGCTTCCTTCTTAGGACAGGGTATGACACCGGGGAGCTGTTTTTT. It yields the protein CASGFLLRTGYDTGELFF. Together with reference TRBV12-5 and TRBJ2-2, the CDR3 gives the full variable domain: DARVTQTPRHKVTEMGQEVTMRCQPILGHNTVFWYRQTMMQGLELLAYFRNRAPLDDSGMPKDRFSAEMPDATLATLKIQPSEPRDSAVYFCASGFLLRTGYDTGELFFGEGSRLTVL.

This clonotype was found many times. The CDR3 reads CASSLEGMSADTQYF. In DNA form, the CDR3 reads TGTGCCAGCAGTTTGGAGGGGATGAGCGCAGATACGCAGTATTTT. The V call is TRBV28, the J call TRBJ2-3; D is perhaps TRBD2 (6 bases). The CDR3 length is 15 residues. Trimming removed 3 bases from V and 4 bases from J, with 14 bases in between. CDR1 MDHEN and CDR2 SYDVKM come from the germline V gene.

This clonotype was recorded at least ten times. This chain links TRBV11-2 with TRBJ2-1, with 8 bases matching TRBD1. V lost 5 bases to trimming and J lost 10 bases; unmatched junction nucleotides: 13. The CDR3 has 15 amino acids. Per the germline V gene, CDR1 is SGHAT and CDR2 is FQNNGV. The CDR3 coding sequence is TGTGCCAGCAGCCCCTACCCACGGACAGGGCCAGAGCAGTTCTTC. Residues: CASSPYPRTGPEQFF.

This clonotype was counted many times. The V call is TRBV20-1, the J call TRBJ2-3, with 9 nucleotides matching TRBD2. Germline V lookup: CDR1 DFQATT, CDR2 SNEGSKA (reference sequence). Unmatched junction bases numbered 15, after V lost 4 bases and J lost 4 bases. The CDR3 loop spans 17 amino acids. The CDR3 sequence: CSATIPLAGVRPDTQYF. In DNA, the CDR3 is TGCAGTGCTACTATCCCTTTAGCGGGAGTTAGACCAGATACGCAGTATTTT.

This clonotype showed up many times. The chain carries TRBV30 and TRBJ2-7; D call uncertain. This CDR3 has 16 residues. The ends were cut back, 1 base at V and 5 bases at J, with 21 bases in the middle. CDR1 and CDR2 from the germline V gene are GTSNPN and SVGIG (reference sequence). CDR3 sequence (DNA): TGTGCCTGGAGTGCGAGCACCGGGCTCTTAAGTCACGAGCAGTACTTC. Amino acid sequence: CAWSASTGLLSHEQYF.

V is TRBV20-1 and J is TRBJ2-5, with TRBD2 matching over 9 bases. The CDR3 loop spans 15 amino acids. Germline trimming cut 2 bases from V and 5 bases from J; bases unmatched to any gene: 9. Germline V lookup: CDR1 DFQATT, CDR2 SNEGSKA (reference sequence). The CDR3 sequence: CSARQTGTSSETQYF. In nucleotides, the CDR3 is TGCAGTGCTAGACAGACCGGGACTAGCTCGGAGACCCAGTACTTC.

At least ten counts were recorded for this clonotype. The chain combines TRBV30 with TRBJ1-5, with 9 nucleotides matching TRBD1. V trimming: 2 bases; J trimming: 7 bases; junction bases outside the gene matches: 9. The germline gives CDR1 GTSNPN, CDR2 SVGIG (reference sequence). The CDR3 extends over 15 amino acids. The CDR3: CAWSFRDRVDQPQHF. In DNA, the CDR3 is TGTGCCTGGAGTTTCCGGGACAGGGTTGACCAGCCCCAGCATTTT.

This chain joins TRBV10-2 and TRBJ1-5; D is perhaps TRBD1 (5 bases). There are 15 residues in the CDR3. Per the germline V gene, CDR1 is WSHSY and CDR2 is SAAADI. V dropped 6 bases and J dropped 6 bases, with 18 bases sitting between them. This CDR3 reads CASSAQGFVGQPQHF. The CDR3 DNA reads as TGCGCCAGCAGCGCCCAGGGTTTTGTCGGTCAGCCCCAGCATTTT.

The V call is TRBV6-7, the J call TRBJ1-6; D unclear. TRBV6-7 is designated an ORF whose function remains uncertain. This CDR3 comprises 13 residues. Trimming removed 9 bases at V and 9 bases at J, with 15 bases between. CDR3 in amino acids: CASHPGPISPLHF. In DNA form, the CDR3 reads TGTGCCAGTCACCCGGGCCCGATTTCACCCCTCCACTTT.

This clonotype was found many times. V and J are TRBV3-1 and TRBJ1-2; D not certain. The CDR3 covers 13 residues. V lost 2 bases and J 8 bases, leaving 12 bases between the germline ends. Germline CDR1 LGHDT, CDR2 YNNKEL (reference sequence). In DNA, the CDR3 is TGTGCCAGCAGCCAATGGCAGGACCAAGGCTACACCTTC. It yields the protein CASSQWQDQGYTF. Together with reference TRBV3-1 and TRBJ1-2, the CDR3 gives the full variable domain: DTAVSQTPKYLVTQMGNDKSIKCEQNLGHDTMYWYKQDSKKFLKIMFSYNNKELIINETVPNRFSPKSPDKAHLNLHINSLELGDSAVYFCASSQWQDQGYTFGSGTRLTVV.

The genes are TRBV19 and TRBJ1-5; maybe TRBD1 (6 bases). Between the trimmed V and J ends, which lost 3 bases and 0 bases, there was a span of 12 bases. Germline V CDR1 and CDR2: LNHDA, SQIVND (reference sequence). This CDR3 is 16 amino acids long. CDR3 in DNA: TGTGCCAGTAGTATGTGGGGGCCGGATAGCAATCAGCCCCAGCATTTT. It translates to CASSMWGPDSNQPQHF.

The table lists this clonotype with many counts. This chain uses TRBV3-1 with TRBJ2-1; D is unresolved. The V end was cut by 1 base, the J end by 0 bases, with 13 bases between. This CDR3 has 17 amino acids. Germline-derived CDR1 and CDR2 are LGHDT and YNNKEL (reference sequence). The DNA of the CDR3 is TGTGCCAGCAGCCAAGGCCCCCTCCGGAGCTCCTACAATGAGCAGTTCTTC. As protein: CASSQGPLRSSYNEQFF.

The CDR3 loop reads CASSFLAGEETQYF. The CDR3 bases are TGTGCCAGCAGTTTTTTAGCGGGAGAGGAGACCCAGTACTTC. The V and J genes are TRBV27 and TRBJ2-5, with 9 bases matching TRBD2. J gave up 5 bases and V 3 bases, and 4 bases lay outside the gene matches. In germline, CDR1 is MNHEY, CDR2 SMNVEV (reference sequence). CDR3 length equals 14 residues.

This clonotype was observed a few times. The chain is built from TRBV5-6 and TRBJ1-5; unclear D gene. The CDR3 is 13 amino acids. Germline CDR1 reads SGHDT; CDR2 reads YYEEEE. V dropped 2 bases and J dropped 4 bases, with 7 bases sitting between them. The CDR3 DNA sequence: TGTGCCAGCAGCTTCGAGAGTAATCAGCCCCAGCATTTT. This encodes CASSFESNQPQHF. Looking up the rest from reference TRBV5-6 and TRBJ1-5 gives the full variable domain: DAGVTQSPTHLIKTRGQQVTLRCSPKSGHDTVSWYQQALGQGPQFIFQYYEEEERQRGNFPDRFSGHQFPNYSSELNVNALLLGDSALYLCASSFESNQPQHFGDGTRLSIL.

This clonotype was picked up many times. The DNA for the CDR3 is TGTGCCAGCACAGGGGTGAACAGGAACTCCTACAATGAGCAGTTCTTC. Residues: CASTGVNRNSYNEQFF. The chain couples TRBV6-1 to TRBJ2-1; maybe TRBD1 (6 bases). V dropped 7 bases and J dropped 0 bases, with 16 bases sitting between them. CDR3 length: 16 amino acids. The germline V gene encodes CDR1 MNHNS and CDR2 SASEGT.

In the case of this clonotype: A read error is likely here: a far larger clone is one base away. V and J are TRBV12-3 or TRBV12-4 and TRBJ2-7; tentatively, D is TRBD2 (6 bases). With 6 bases removed from V and 3 bases from J, the gap between germline ends came to 18 bases. The CDR3 consists of 15 residues. The CDR3 DNA reads as TGTGCCAGCAGCCAAGAAGGGCGGGATGACTACGAGCAGTACTTC. Protein: CASSQEGRDDYEQYF.

The genes are TRBV10-3 and TRBJ2-4; 7 nucleotides line up with TRBD2. This CDR3 comprises 12 residues. V shed 5 bases and J 7 bases; nucleotides not matched to a gene: 2. Germline V gene data show CDR1 as ENHRY and CDR2 as SYGVKD. The CDR3: CAISSGNNIQYF. Here the CDR3 DNA reads TGTGCCATCAGTAGCGGGAACAACATTCAGTACTTC.

This chain links TRBV12-3 or TRBV12-4 with TRBJ1-3; TRBD1 is a possible D gene (6 bases). The CDR3 is 16 amino acids. V was clipped by 3 bases and J by 0 bases, with 12 bases between them. The DNA for the CDR3 is TGTGCCAGCAGTTTCGCGGGGGGCCCCTCTGGAAACACCATATATTTT. Protein: CASSFAGGPSGNTIYF.

In this sample, this clonotype turned up many times. The V call is TRBV7-7, the J call TRBJ2-3; no reliable D call. CDR1 is SSHAT and CDR2 is FNYEAQ in the germline V gene (reference sequence). Trimming left V 5 bases short and J 0 bases short, with 12 bases between. CDR3 size: 15 residues. CDR3 loop: CASSPISPSTDTQYF. CDR3 sequence (DNA): TGTGCCAGCAGCCCGATAAGTCCAAGCACAGATACGCAGTATTTT.

This clonotype was observed at least ten times. This CDR3 reads CASSYRTGGSYNEQFF. The CDR3 coding sequence is TGTGCCAGCAGTTACCGAACAGGGGGCTCCTACAATGAGCAGTTCTTC. The chain combines TRBV6-5 with TRBJ2-1; 8 bases align to TRBD1. Germline V gene lookup returns CDR1 MNHEY and CDR2 SVGAGI. The CDR3 has 16 residues. With 2 bases clipped from V and 0 bases from J, the junction kept 3 bases outside the gene matches.

This clonotype came up many times. The rearrangement links TRBV5-6 to TRBJ1-2; possibly TRBD1 for D (5 bases). CDR3 length equals 16 residues. Germline V gene sequence: CDR1 SGHDT, CDR2 YYEEEE. The V end lost 6 bases, the J end lost 4 bases, and 22 bases lay between the germline ends. The CDR3 DNA follows: TGTGCCAGCACCCTCGGGGCAGCCCACCAGATCTATGGCTACACCTTC. Amino acids: CASTLGAAHQIYGYTF.

This clonotype was picked up many times. The V gene is TRBV11-2, the J gene TRBJ2-5; perhaps TRBD2 as D (7 bases). With 0 bases removed from V and 1 base from J, the gap between germline ends came to 12 bases. This CDR3 is built from 16 residues. CDR1 is SGHAT, CDR2 FQNNGV, per germline. CDR3 nucleotide sequence: TGTGCCAGCAGCTTAGAAAGGGGGGGGGGCCAAGAGACCCAGTACTTC. The encoded protein is CASSLERGGGQETQYF.

The sample holds many counts of this clonotype. The chain joins TRBV10-3 to TRBJ2-7; D may be TRBD1 or TRBD2 (5 bases each). With 6 bases removed from V and 1 base from J, the gap between germline ends came to 10 bases. Germline V gene lookup returns CDR1 ENHRY and CDR2 SYGVKD. The CDR3 sequence is 13 residues long. The CDR3: CAISRDGSYEQYF. CDR3 sequence (DNA): TGTGCCATCAGCCGGGACGGATCCTACGAGCAGTACTTC.

This clonotype was seen ten or more times. The chain links TRBV12-3 or TRBV12-4 to TRBJ2-3; D not certain. Trimming shortened V by 4 bases and J by 1 base, and 9 bases separated the two germline ends. This CDR3 has 14 amino acids. The CDR3 DNA is TGTGCCAGCAGTTGGAACCGGGGCACAGATACGCAGTATTTT. Its translation: CASSWNRGTDTQYF.